These 18 T cell receptor beta chains were all obtained from the same sample, sequenced in a study of human T cells and chemical hapten exposure. Via MiXCR, TCRdb re-called the RACE reads, giving one row per CDR3 protein. This sample yields some 400,000 distinct CDR3 sequences, of which less than 6.5% are seen a single time; just over 2.5% belongs to the top ten. Time point reported: pre-sensitization, week 0. Treatment here: therapeutic diphenylcyclopropenone sensitization with weekly scalp DPC. Source: whole blood, taken in connection with sensitization to the hapten diphenylcyclopropenone (DPC). The receptor source for this set is a woman aged 50 to 60 with alopecia areata. Some clones in this sample may be carry-over from other donors' samples.

This clonotype was seen repeatedly, ten times or more. This sequence joins TRBV20-1 and TRBJ1-1; possible D gene TRBD1, 6 bases. Germline V gene lookup returns CDR1 DFQATT and CDR2 SNEGSKA (reference sequence). Trimming pared 1 base from V and 0 bases from J, leaving 9 bases between. This CDR3 has 14 amino acids. The CDR3 reads CSARVGAMNTEAFF. The CDR3 bases are TGCAGTGCTAGAGTGGGGGCAATGAACACTGAAGCTTTCTTT.

The chain combines TRBV27 with TRBJ1-1, with TRBD1 identical over 7 bases. CDR1 is MNHEY and CDR2 is SMNVEV in the germline V gene (reference sequence). There are 16 residues in the CDR3. Losses at the gene ends were 9 bases for V and 1 base for J; bases not matched to a gene: 14. CDR3 region: CASKDRVLMPNTEAFF. In DNA form, the CDR3 reads TGTGCCAGTAAAGACAGGGTGTTGATGCCGAACACTGAAGCTTTCTTT.

This clonotype was counted at least ten times. This rearrangement joins TRBV24-1 to TRBJ1-1; D is ambiguous. CDR3 length: 14 residues. V was pared by 7 bases and J by 4 bases, with 15 bases between. In germline, CDR1 is KGHDR, CDR2 SFDVKD. The CDR3: CATRYWRVGTEAFF. CDR3 sequence (DNA): TGTGCCACCAGATACTGGAGGGTGGGCACTGAAGCTTTCTTT.

There are many counts of this clonotype. The chain combines TRBV5-6 with TRBJ2-3; no reliable D call. This CDR3 comprises 11 residues. Between the trimmed V and J ends, which lost 7 bases and 4 bases, there was a span of 7 bases. The germline CDR1 and CDR2 sequences are SGHDT and YYEEEE. CDR3 bases: TGTGCCAGCGGAGTAGCAGATACGCAGTATTTT. It is translated as CASGVADTQYF.

This clonotype was observed at least ten times. The gene calls are TRBV5-4 and TRBJ1-1; 12 nucleotides agree with TRBD1. There are 17 residues in the CDR3. Germline lookup yields CDR1 SGHNT and CDR2 YYREEE (reference sequence). V shed 4 bases, J shed 1 base, and the junction held 8 bases outside the gene matches. CDR3 DNA: TGTGCCAGCAGCACGGGGGGACAGGGGGCGCGGAACACTGAAGCTTTCTTT. Translated: CASSTGGQGARNTEAFF.

The V gene is TRBV10-3, the J gene TRBJ1-1, with D perhaps matching TRBD1 (6 bases). The germline CDR1 and CDR2 sequences are ENHRY and SYGVKD. The CDR3 has 12 amino acids. The V and J ends lost 4 bases and 11 bases respectively, with 14 bases between them. CDR3 DNA: TGTGCCATCAGTGCCGGGGGCCAGGCGGCTTTCTTT. Translation gives CAISAGGQAAFF.

The V call is TRBV2, the J call TRBJ1-1; maybe TRBD1 (5 bases). CDR3 size: 15 residues. The V gene's germline CDR1 is SNHLY and CDR2 FYNNEI. Trimming took off 8 bases at V and 8 bases at J, with 24 bases between the two ends. The DNA for the CDR3 is TGTGCCAGCCGGATAACTCGGGGCCACAAAGGAGAAGCTTTCTTT. Residues: CASRITRGHKGEAFF.

The chain joins TRBV24-1 to TRBJ2-3, with 13 bases fitting TRBD2. The junction had 3 bases not matched to a gene; V was cut back by 3 bases and J by 4 bases. The germline V gene has CDR1 KGHDR and CDR2 SFDVKD. This CDR3 has 16 amino acids. CDR3 in amino acids: CATSDGLAGAPDTQYF. DNA of the CDR3: TGTGCCACCAGTGATGGACTAGCGGGAGCCCCAGATACGCAGTATTTT.

The V and J genes are TRBV18 and TRBJ1-5; D gene ambiguous. There are 16 residues in the CDR3. Trimming removed 6 bases from V and 2 bases from J, with 17 bases in between. Per germline, CDR1 KGHSH and CDR2 LQKENI. DNA for the CDR3: TGTGCCAGCTCGCACCAAACTCCTTCGGGCAATCAGCCCCAGCATTTT. Protein sequence: CASSHQTPSGNQPQHF.

The sample holds a few counts of this clonotype. The V gene is TRBV9, the J gene TRBJ1-6; a weak D match, TRBD1 (6 bases). CDR3 length: 15 amino acids. Deletions cut 0 bases from V and 6 bases from J, with 10 bases between. Germline V gives CDR1 SGDLS, CDR2 YYNGEE. This CDR3 reads CASSVDWGANSPLHF. As DNA, the CDR3 is TGTGCCAGCAGCGTAGATTGGGGGGCTAATTCACCCCTCCACTTT. The variable domain in full, completed from reference TRBV9 and TRBJ1-6, reads DSGVTQTPKHLITATGQRVTLRCSPRSGDLSVYWYQQSLDQGLQFLIQYYNGEERAKGNILERFSAQQFPDLHSELNLSSLELGDSALYFCASSVDWGANSPLHFGNGTRLTVT.

About this clonotype itself: A much larger clone differs by one base, so this may be a read error. This rearrangement joins TRBV10-2 to TRBJ1-1; D not resolved. Germline V CDR1 and CDR2: WSHSY, SAAADI. V lost 10 bases and J 7 bases, leaving 13 bases between the germline ends. This CDR3 has 11 amino acids. The CDR3: CATQSGGEAFF. In DNA, the CDR3 is TGCGCCACCCAGAGTGGAGGTGAAGCTTTCTTT.

The chain has TRBV4-3 and TRBJ2-3, with D possibly matching TRBD2 (6 bases). V dropped 1 base and J dropped 4 bases, with 12 bases sitting between them. The CDR3 covers 15 residues. Germline values: CDR1 LGHNA, CDR2 YSLEER. CDR3 sequence (DNA): TGCGCCAGCAGCCAAGGGGCCAGGGAGGCAGATACGCAGTATTTT. Its translation is CASSQGAREADTQYF.

This clonotype has a count of ten or more. The chain couples TRBV7-2 to TRBJ2-5; no definite D call. V lost 2 bases, J lost 4 bases, and 14 bases lay in between. Germline CDR1 is SGHTA and CDR2 is FQGNSA. The CDR3 sequence is 15 residues long. Here the CDR3 DNA reads TGTGCCAGCAGCTTAAGCGTGGGGATGGGAGAGACCCAGTACTTC. This encodes CASSLSVGMGETQYF.

This chain connects TRBV28 to TRBJ2-5; TRBD1 agrees at 8 bases. Germline V gene data show CDR1 as MDHEN and CDR2 as SYDVKM. V trimming: 11 bases; J trimming: 4 bases; junction bases outside the gene matches: 6. The CDR3 sequence is 12 residues long. CDR3 in DNA: TGTGCCGTCGACAGGGGAGGAGAGACCCAGTACTTC. Protein: CAVDRGGETQYF.

The CDR3 loop reads CATSTGANVLTF. For the CDR3, the DNA is TGTGCCACCTCAACTGGGGCCAACGTCCTGACTTTC. The V and J genes are TRBV28 and TRBJ2-6; D is unclear. This CDR3 spans 12 amino acids. The germline V gene has CDR1 MDHEN and CDR2 SYDVKM. Trimming removed 10 bases from V and 2 bases from J, with 6 bases in between.

This clonotype was observed many times. The chain combines TRBV21-1 with TRBJ2-7. TRBV21-1 is a recognized pseudogene. This CDR3 spans 13 amino acids. This CDR3 is CASSRSGTGEQYF. CDR3 sequence (DNA): TGTGCCAGCAGCAGAAGCGGGACGGGGGAGCAGTACTTC.

This clonotype was recorded many times. This chain links TRBV12-3 or TRBV12-4 with TRBJ2-1; 7 bases map to TRBD1. CDR3 size: 12 residues. The trim removed 4 bases at V and 15 bases at J, leaving 9 bases unmatched. CDR3 coding DNA: TGTGCCAGCAGTTCCCGACAGGGCCTCCTGTTCTTC. Protein sequence: CASSSRQGLLFF.

The chain is built from TRBV29-1 and TRBJ2-7, with 7 bases identical to TRBD1. The germline V gene has CDR1 SQVTM and CDR2 ANQGSEA. Germline trimming cut 5 bases from V and 2 bases from J; bases unmatched to any gene: 3. The CDR3 contains 12 residues. As DNA, the CDR3 is TGCAGCGTTAGGGACAGCGCCTACGAGCAGTACTTC. Its protein is CSVRDSAYEQYF.